The sample holds one count of the clone carrying this T cell receptor (beta chain). Sequencing used immunoSEQ multiplex PCR; TCRdb keeps in-frame clones, though not all of them. The sample records 65,000 to 85,000 clones, approximately 90% being singletons. This sample was taken from a study of blood T cell repertoires in COVID-19. The overall study: Researchers got acute and convalescent COVID-19 samples from the United States, Italy and Spain. The analysed material was cDNA or gDNA that came from T cells, B-cell-depleted T cells, or PBMCs.

The sample comprised peripheral blood. This TCR came from a human donor in a cohort sampled during active COVID-19.

This chain's CDR3 is CASSKEGTGNYNEQFF. CDR3 DNA: TGTGCCAGCAGTAAAGAGGGGACAGGGAACTACAATGAGCAGTTCTTC. This sequence joins TRBV6-6 and TRBJ2-1; 9 bases match TRBD1. Per germline, CDR1 MNHNY and CDR2 SVGAGI (reference sequence). The CDR3 runs 16 residues. With 5 bases clipped from V and 3 bases from J, the junction kept 8 bases outside the gene matches.